The 18 T cell receptor beta chains listed next were all sequenced from one sample in a study of T cell responses to AZD1222 COVID-19 vaccine. Sequencing was performed with immunoSEQ multiplex PCR; in TCRdb, only in-frame clones are kept and a portion is missing. The sample has 120,000 to 150,000 clones, roughly nine tenths seen once. Specimen: peripheral blood, collected on day 0 of AZD1222 vaccination. These receptors came from an adult in good health.

V and J are TRBV18 and TRBJ1-1; no reliable D call. The CDR3 loop spans 12 amino acids. Germline CDR1 and CDR2: KGHSH and LQKENI. Trimming shortened V by 2 bases and J by 7 bases, and 8 bases separated the two germline ends. CDR3 protein: CASSPNSLEAFF. CDR3 bases: TGTGCCAGCTCACCAAACTCGCTTGAAGCTTTCTTT.

The J gene is TRBJ2-1, the V gene TRBV11-2; 9 nucleotides line up with TRBD2. Per the germline V gene, CDR1 is SGHAT and CDR2 is FQNNGV. Trimming at V came to 4 bases and at J to 4 bases, leaving 11 bases not matched to a gene. This CDR3 is 17 amino acids long. DNA of the CDR3: TGTGCCAGCAGCTCAGCACGGGTGACTAGCGGTTACAATGAGCAGTTCTTC. Translated, it gives CASSSARVTSGYNEQFF.

The chain couples TRBV6-5 to TRBJ1-2; D remains ambiguous. V was trimmed by 0 bases and J by 2 bases, leaving 13 bases between them. The CDR3 is 16 amino acids. CDR1 is MNHEY and CDR2 is SVGAGI in the germline V gene. CDR3 sequence reads: CASSYSFVGANYGYTF. CDR3 DNA sequence: TGTGCCAGCAGTTACTCGTTCGTGGGCGCCAACTATGGCTACACCTTC.

This rearrangement joins TRBV18 to TRBJ2-2; 7 positions agree with TRBD2. V lost 5 bases and J lost 4; bases outside the gene matches: 10. The V gene's germline CDR1 is KGHSH and CDR2 LQKENI. The CDR3 is 16 residues long. This CDR3 reads CASSYLEAGVTGELFF. The CDR3 DNA follows: TGTGCCAGCTCATACCTAGAGGCGGGGGTCACCGGGGAGCTGTTTTTT.

The rearrangement uses TRBV4-3 and TRBJ1-4, with 7 bases aligning to TRBD1. The ends lost 1 base at V and 5 bases at J; junction bases unmatched: 4. Looked up from germline, CDR1 is LGHNA and CDR2 is YSLEER. This CDR3 contains 15 residues. The CDR3 region has the DNA TGCGCCAGCAGCCAAGTTCAGGGGGAGAATGAAAAACTGTTTTTT. Its translation is CASSQVQGENEKLFF.

J is TRBJ1-1 and V is TRBV2; tentative D call: TRBD1 (5 bases). V lost 4 bases to trimming and J lost 2 bases, with 8 bases between them. Germline loops: CDR1 SNHLY, CDR2 FYNNEI. This CDR3 spans 13 amino acids. The CDR3 spells CASSGQLNTEAFF. The DNA of the CDR3 is TGTGCCAGCAGTGGACAGTTAAACACTGAAGCTTTCTTT.

This chain links TRBV28 with TRBJ2-1; 8 bases are a match to TRBD2. CDR1 and CDR2 (germline): MDHEN, SYDVKM. The CDR3 loop spans 15 amino acids. V dropped 7 bases and J dropped 6; count of bases not matched to a gene: 11. CDR3 residues: CASTSGKRELNEQFF. DNA of the CDR3: TGTGCCAGCACCAGCGGCAAGCGGGAGCTCAATGAGCAGTTCTTC.

This clone was detected only a few times. The chain has TRBV2 and TRBJ1-5, with no clear D. The V gene's germline CDR1 is SNHLY and CDR2 FYNNEI. The germline V and J ends were trimmed by 8 bases and 0 bases, with 11 bases remaining between them. This CDR3 spans 14 amino acids. CDR3 region: CASAPEYSNQPQHF. CDR3 DNA: TGTGCCAGCGCTCCGGAATATAGCAATCAGCCCCAGCATTTT.

The J gene is TRBJ1-1, the V gene TRBV5-6; the match to TRBD1 covers 8 bases. After removal of 4 bases from V and 4 bases from J, the junction contained 3 bases not matched to a gene. CDR3 length: 13 residues. CDR1 and CDR2 from the germline V gene are SGHDT and YYEEEE. The CDR3 region is CASSADRGTEAFF. The CDR3 DNA reads as TGTGCCAGCAGCGCTGACAGGGGCACTGAAGCTTTCTTT.

The chain carries TRBV12-3 or TRBV12-4 and TRBJ2-7; D not resolved. The germline V and J ends were trimmed by 2 bases and 2 bases, with 4 bases remaining between them. The CDR3 contains 12 residues. The CDR3 DNA is TGTGCCAGCAGTTTATCCACCTACGAGCAGTACTTC. This gives the protein CASSLSTYEQYF.

The chain uses TRBV12-5 and TRBJ1-1; 8 bases are a match to TRBD1. The germline gives CDR1 LGHNT, CDR2 FRNRAP. J was trimmed by 4 bases and V by 1 base; bases with no gene match: 5. This CDR3 region has 15 residues. The CDR3 bases are TGTGCTAGTGGTTTGGACAGGGGGTACCCCACTGAAGCTTTCTTT. Translating gives CASGLDRGYPTEAFF.

The CDR3 spells CASSSRGFSGNTIYF. In nucleotides, the CDR3 is TGTGCCAGCAGTTCCAGGGGATTCTCTGGAAACACCATATATTTT. This rearrangement joins TRBV6-5 to TRBJ1-3, with D perhaps TRBD1 (6 bases). The CDR3 runs to 15 residues. V was clipped by 4 bases and J by 0 bases, with 10 bases between them. CDR1 is MNHEY and CDR2 is SVGAGI in the germline V gene.

The chain recombines TRBV27 with TRBJ1-1; D might be TRBD1 (6 bases). The CDR3 consists of 17 residues. Between the trimmed V and J ends, which lost 6 bases and 1 base, there was a span of 21 bases. CDR1 and CDR2 (germline): MNHEY, SMNVEV (reference sequence). The CDR3 DNA sequence: TGTGCCAGCAGCGCGGGGGGGACACCACCCTGGAACACTGAAGCTTTCTTT. The encoded protein is CASSAGGTPPWNTEAFF.

The J gene is TRBJ1-4, the V gene TRBV7-9; D call uncertain. The CDR3 length is 14 residues. V was cut by 2 bases and J by 5 bases, with 9 bases left in between. Germline CDR1 SEHNR, CDR2 FQNEAQ (reference sequence). CDR3 coding DNA: TGTGCCAGCAGCTTACCCCAGGTCAATGAAAAACTGTTTTTT. Translation gives CASSLPQVNEKLFF. The full variable domain, its missing parts supplied by reference TRBV7-9 and TRBJ1-4, is DTGVSQNPRHKITKRGQNVTFRCDPISEHNRLYWYRQTLGQGPEFLTYFQNEAQLEKSRLLSDRFSAERPKGSFSTLEIQRTEQGDSAMYLCASSLPQVNEKLFFGSGTQLSVL.

The chain carries TRBV28 and TRBJ1-2; D is unresolved. This CDR3 region has 14 residues. The V and J ends lost 2 bases and 1 base respectively, with 8 bases between them. Germline CDR1 is MDHEN and CDR2 is SYDVKM. CDR3 sequence: CASSLHSNNYGYTF. The CDR3 bases are TGTGCCAGCAGTTTACACAGTAATAACTATGGCTACACCTTC.

V and J are TRBV7-2 and TRBJ1-1; D unclear. With 5 bases removed from V and 8 bases from J, the gap between germline ends came to 18 bases. This CDR3 is 14 amino acids long. Germline V CDR1 and CDR2: SGHTA, FQGNSA. CDR3 DNA sequence: TGTGCCAGCAGCCCCCCTGGACTGGTTACAGAAGCTTTCTTT. As protein: CASSPPGLVTEAFF.

CDR3 bases: TGTGCTAGTGGTCCCGAGTTTGCCGGGGAGCTGTTTTTT. Protein: CASGPEFAGELFF. This chain links TRBV12-5 with TRBJ2-2; no definite D call. The ends were cut back, 5 bases at V and 6 bases at J, with 10 bases in the middle. The V gene's germline CDR1 is LGHNT and CDR2 FRNRAP. There are 13 residues in the CDR3.

This clone occurred a few times. The J gene is TRBJ2-1, the V gene TRBV19; TRBD2 might be the D (6 bases). V was trimmed by 7 bases and J by 8 bases, leaving 27 bases between them. The V gene's germline CDR1 is LNHDA and CDR2 SQIVND (reference sequence). The CDR3 contains 17 residues. CDR3 sequence: CASTSRRGMTTSDEQFF. For the CDR3, the DNA is TGTGCCAGTACCTCGAGGCGGGGCATGACAACAAGCGATGAGCAGTTCTTC.